The T cell receptor beta chain under discussion was sequenced for a study of siplizumab effects on memory and regulatory T cells. Findings and limits, study-wide: Unstimulated subsets contained matches for only a minor fraction of alloreactive clones. In siplizumab cultures, the suppressive function of proliferating Tregs remained unconfirmed.

This clone was picked up one time. Its matching antigen is unknown. Only in-frame clones appear in the TCRdb table, and some are missing; sequencing was by immunoSEQ multiplex PCR. The sample contains 98,000 or so clones, 93% of which appear only once. Deletions cut 2 bases from V and 8 bases from J, with 20 bases between. This CDR3 region has 16 residues. Germline CDR1 is SGHRS and CDR2 is YFSETQ. What was sequenced was Tregs sorted from blood. The source is a human donor in good health. V usage is TRBV5-1 and J usage is TRBJ2-1, with a possible D match to TRBD2 (6 bases). CDR3 in amino acids: CASSFNPRLAGYEQFF. CDR3 bases: TGCGCCAGCAGCTTTAACCCCCGATTGGCGGGATATGAGCAGTTCTTC.